One and the same sample provided the 2 T cell receptor beta chains below, sequenced in a study of T cell changes during pregnancy in multiple sclerosis. Generated by immunoSEQ multiplex PCR, the TCRdb table keeps only in-frame clones and is missing some. This sample carries approximately 74,000 clones, approximately 92% of them seen once, and the ten largest clones take less than 2.5%. The specimen comprised peripheral blood, sampled before pregnancy. The receptors stem from a female donor with multiple sclerosis, enrolled in a pregnancy study.

CDR3 in DNA: TGTGCCAGCAGCTCGACAGTTCTAAGTGGAGGCTACACCTTC. Amino acid sequence: CASSSTVLSGGYTF. The V and J genes are TRBV7-2 and TRBJ1-2; D may be TRBD1 (5 bases). With 4 bases removed from V and 8 bases from J, the gap between germline ends came to 17 bases. Germline CDR1 SGHTA, CDR2 FQGNSA. The length of the CDR3 is 14 residues.

The rearrangement joins TRBV18 to TRBJ2-1; no definite D call. Germline V gives CDR1 KGHSH, CDR2 LQKENI. V was shortened by 3 bases and J by 8 bases, with 17 bases between the two germline ends. This CDR3 is built from 15 residues. The CDR3 protein is CASSPDSRVSDEQFF. CDR3 in DNA: TGTGCCAGCTCACCCGATAGCAGAGTGAGCGATGAGCAGTTCTTC.